This T cell receptor beta chain originates from a study of T cell responses to AZD1222 COVID-19 vaccine. The germline V gene encodes CDR1 SGDLS and CDR2 YYNGEE. V was pared by 2 bases and J by 4 bases, with 6 bases between. CDR3 length: 13 residues. This table comes from immunoSEQ multiplex PCR, and its TCRdb copy is limited to in-frame clones, with some not included. The sample lists more than 85,000 clones, roughly nine tenths occurring once. This chain links TRBV9 with TRBJ1-4; D unclear. This sequence originates from an adult in good health. The sample here was peripheral blood, taken on day 0 of AZD1222 vaccination. The CDR3 is CASSVQNNEKLFF. The CDR3 coding sequence is TGTGCCAGCAGCGTCCAGAATAATGAAAAACTGTTTTTT.